These 7 T cell receptor beta chains share one sample of origin, sequenced in a study of cytomegalovirus exposure and HLA in healthy donors (dated by TCRdb to 2016 to 2017). Preparation of the library involved the immunoSEQ multiplex PCR assay. The multiplex PCR relied on a mix of 60 forward primers for TCR Vbeta segments and 13 reverse primers for TCR Jbeta segments. TCRdb mirrors the immuneACCESS table, restricted to in-frame sequences. Some clones are absent from its copies; in checked studies, under half trace to an unresolved V gene, and the reason for the others is unknown. The sample records about 130,000 clones, more than 70% of which are singletons. The top ten hold 2% to 2.5% of the sample. Source material: PBMCs. The source of these receptors is a man aged 30 to 45 in good health and CMV-seronegative.

This clone was observed a few times. This chain uses TRBV4-1 with TRBJ2-4; a possible D gene is TRBD2 (6 bases). Germline CDR1 and CDR2: MGHRA and YSYEKL. V lost 5 bases to trimming and J lost 6 bases, with 14 bases between them. The CDR3 totals 14 residues. CDR3 residues: CASSTRDLGNIQYF. For the CDR3, the DNA is TGCGCCAGCAGCACCCGGGACTTAGGAAACATTCAGTACTTC.

The rearrangement uses TRBV6-1 and TRBJ1-5, with a weak D call TRBD1 (6 bases). Looked up from germline, CDR1 is MNHNS and CDR2 is SASEGT. This CDR3 contains 15 residues. Trimming took 5 bases from V and 7 from J, leaving 18 bases between them. CDR3 residues: CASSFLGGAGQPQHF. The CDR3 bases are TGTGCCAGCAGTTTCCTGGGGGGGGCAGGCCAGCCCCAGCATTTT.

The rearrangement uses TRBV9 and TRBJ1-1; the D gene is possibly TRBD1 (5 bases). Germline V gene sequence: CDR1 SGDLS, CDR2 YYNGEE. Trimming took off 0 bases at V and 5 bases at J, with 11 bases between the two ends. The CDR3 spans 14 residues. CDR3 nucleotide sequence: TGTGCCAGCAGCGTAGTTTGGGAGGGGACTGAAGCTTTCTTT. Protein: CASSVVWEGTEAFF.

The gene calls are TRBV7-8 and TRBJ1-5; D ambiguous. The CDR3 loop spans 15 amino acids. Germline V gene lookup returns CDR1 SGHVS and CDR2 FQNEAQ. V lost 5 bases to trimming and J lost 4 bases, with 15 bases between them. CDR3 in DNA: TGTGCCAGCAGCCCTTTCCTGGCTCAAAATCAGCCCCAGCATTTT. Protein sequence: CASSPFLAQNQPQHF.

Written as DNA, the CDR3 is TGTGCCATCAGCGCAGATACGCAGTATTTT. Encoded protein: CAISADTQYF. The chain is built from TRBV10-3 and TRBJ2-3; no definite D call. CDR3 size: 10 residues. The germline gives CDR1 ENHRY, CDR2 SYGVKD. The V end was cut by 6 bases, the J end by 4 bases, with 2 bases between.

The chain has TRBV25-1 and TRBJ1-4, with D possibly matching TRBD1 (5 bases). Trimming removed 1 base from V and 3 bases from J, with 9 bases in between. CDR1 and CDR2 from the germline V gene are MGHDK and SYGVNS. The CDR3 runs to 15 residues. CDR3 protein: CASSEFGGANEKLFF. As DNA, the CDR3 is TGTGCCAGCAGTGAATTTGGGGGGGCTAATGAAAAACTGTTTTTT.

This rearrangement joins TRBV6-1 to TRBJ1-5; no clear D. CDR3 length: 12 amino acids. Germline assignment: CDR1 MNHNS and CDR2 SASEGT. The germline V and J ends were trimmed by 6 bases and 10 bases, with 13 bases remaining between them. This CDR3 reads CASSDAAGPQHF. The CDR3, as DNA: TGTGCCAGCAGCGACGCTGCGGGTCCCCAGCATTTT.